The 25 T cell receptor beta chains reported below all come from one sample, sequenced in a study of T cells in Graves' hyperthyroidism and ophthalmopathy. There were TCR beta CDR3 regions amplified from RNA transcripts. During a first-round RT-PCR of the TCR CDR3, the HTBI primer set was used. TCRdb reprocessed the multiplex PCR reads via MiXCR and lists one record per CDR3 protein. The sample records 700,000 or so distinct CDR3 sequences, roughly 15% being singletons. Input material: blood. These receptors were obtained from a man aged 18 to 29 with Graves' hyperthyroidism.

This clonotype was observed at least ten times. The chain's CDR3 is CATSRSHEGRDTDTQYF. In nucleotides, the CDR3 is TGTGCCACCAGCAGGTCCCACGAGGGCCGGGACACAGATACGCAGTATTTT. The V and J genes are TRBV15 and TRBJ2-3, with a weak D call TRBD2 (5 bases). Trimming left V 3 bases short and J 2 bases short, with 18 bases between. In germline, CDR1 is LNHNV, CDR2 YYDKDF (reference sequence). The CDR3 has 17 amino acids.

This sequence joins TRBV20-1 and TRBJ2-3; 10 nucleotides line up with TRBD1. Trimming removed 5 bases from V and 2 bases from J; junction bases left unmatched: 10. The CDR3 is made up of 16 amino acids. The V gene's germline CDR1 is DFQATT and CDR2 SNEGSKA (reference sequence). The DNA of the CDR3 is TGCAGTGCTCACCCTCGGGACAGGGGTTCCACAGATACGCAGTATTTT. Protein: CSAHPRDRGSTDTQYF.

This clonotype showed up just a few times. V usage is TRBV29-1 and J usage is TRBJ2-1; TRBD2 agrees at 8 bases. This CDR3 is 12 amino acids long. J was trimmed by 12 bases and V by 6 bases; bases with no gene match: 10. The germline V gene has CDR1 SQVTM and CDR2 ANQGSEA. CDR3 nucleotide sequence: TGCAGCGTCCCCGTAGTAGCGGGAATGCAGTTCTTC. It translates to CSVPVVAGMQFF.

In this sample, this clonotype turned up many times. The chain is built from TRBV20-1 and TRBJ2-7; 9 bases fit TRBD2. The CDR3 has 16 amino acids. Germline lookup yields CDR1 DFQATT and CDR2 SNEGSKA (reference sequence). V lost 3 bases to trimming and J lost 3 bases; unmatched junction nucleotides: 12. The CDR3 sequence: CSASRVGLAGFYEQYF. In nucleotides, the CDR3 is TGCAGTGCTAGTAGGGTTGGGCTAGCGGGGTTCTACGAGCAGTACTTC.

This clonotype has more than one count but fewer than ten. The rearrangement uses TRBV5-5 and TRBJ2-4; 7 bases are a match to TRBD1. Germline CDR1 and CDR2: SGHKS and YYEKEE (reference sequence). Trimming cost V 2 bases and J 8 bases; bases outside gene matches: 7. CDR3 size: 14 residues. CDR3 sequence reads: CASSFVTGRDIQYF. CDR3 bases: TGTGCCAGCAGCTTTGTGACAGGGAGAGACATTCAGTACTTC.

This clonotype was seen at least ten times. This rearrangement joins TRBV28 to TRBJ1-2; 7 nucleotides align to TRBD1. The V gene end was trimmed by 8 bases and the J gene end by 5 bases; junction bases not matched to a gene: 2. CDR3 length: 11 residues. Germline loops: CDR1 MDHEN, CDR2 SYDVKM. The CDR3 nucleotides read TGTGCCAGCGGGGACAGATATGGCTACACCTTC. The encoded protein is CASGDRYGYTF.

This clonotype occurred a few times. V is TRBV20-1 and J is TRBJ1-1; D not certain. The CDR3 is made up of 12 amino acids. Germline V gene lookup returns CDR1 DFQATT and CDR2 SNEGSKA (reference sequence). Trimming took 8 bases from V and 0 from J, leaving 10 bases between them. The CDR3 sequence is CSSKVVNTEAFF. CDR3 DNA: TGCAGTTCTAAAGTGGTGAACACTGAAGCTTTCTTT.

This clonotype was observed a few times. This chain links TRBV29-1 with TRBJ1-1; TRBD1 is a possible D gene (5 bases). The CDR3 is 14 residues long. V was shortened by 5 bases and J by 5 bases, with 18 bases between the two germline ends. CDR1 and CDR2 from the germline V gene are SQVTM and ANQGSEA. The CDR3 region has the DNA TGCAGCGTTCGGCGAGGCGGGACGGATACTGAAGCTTTCTTT. It is translated as CSVRRGGTDTEAFF.

This clonotype was seen a few times. In DNA, the CDR3 is TGTGCCAGCAGTTTATTGTTCAGGGGCCAGCCCCAGCATTTT. Translation: CASSLLFRGQPQHF. The chain combines TRBV12-3 or TRBV12-4 with TRBJ1-5, with a possible D match to TRBD1 (6 bases). The CDR3 is 14 amino acids. The V end lost 2 bases, the J end lost 7 bases, and 12 bases lay between the germline ends.

This clonotype has a count of ten or more. The gene calls are TRBV3-1 and TRBJ2-5, with D hard to call. The CDR3 consists of 13 residues. Trimming shortened V by 0 bases and J by 10 bases, and 12 bases separated the two germline ends. CDR1 is LGHDT, CDR2 YNNKEL, per germline (reference sequence). The CDR3 here is CASSQEFKGSQYF. The CDR3 bases are TGTGCCAGCAGCCAAGAGTTTAAAGGAAGCCAGTACTTC.

This clonotype was counted at least ten times. V usage is TRBV6-1 and J usage is TRBJ2-1; no definite D call. The CDR3 has 14 amino acids. The V end lost 5 bases, the J end lost 1 base, and 9 bases lay between the germline ends. CDR1 and CDR2 (germline): MNHNS, SASEGT. CDR3 in DNA: TGTGCCAGCAGTACCCTGGGGTCCTACAATGAGCAGTTCTTC. Amino acid sequence: CASSTLGSYNEQFF.

This clonotype has a count of ten or more. This rearrangement joins TRBV2 to TRBJ2-7; possibly TRBD1 or TRBD2 for D (5 bases each). V lost 3 bases, J lost 0 bases, and 9 bases lay in between. The germline V gene has CDR1 SNHLY and CDR2 FYNNEI. The CDR3 length is 14 residues. The CDR3 region is CASSDEGYSYEQYF. The CDR3 DNA reads TGTGCCAGCAGTGACGAGGGGTACTCCTACGAGCAGTACTTC.

This clonotype was detected only a few times. The V gene is TRBV6-2 or TRBV6-3, the J gene TRBJ1-5, with TRBD1 identical over 7 bases. Trimming cost V 5 bases and J 9 bases; bases outside gene matches: 7. Germline loops: CDR1 MNHEY, CDR2 SVGEGT. The CDR3 runs 13 residues. As DNA, the CDR3 is TGTGCCAGCAGTGGACAGGCGGGTGGGCCCCAGCATTTT. Amino acid sequence: CASSGQAGGPQHF.

In this sample, this clonotype turned up many times. The chain is built from TRBV20-1 and TRBJ2-3; 8 nucleotides agree with TRBD1. The CDR3 is 14 amino acids. Germline loops: CDR1 DFQATT, CDR2 SNEGSKA (reference sequence). V dropped 6 bases and J dropped 2; count of bases not matched to a gene: 7. DNA of the CDR3: TGCAGTGCCCGTCGACAGGGGATCACAGATACGCAGTATTTT. Protein product: CSARRQGITDTQYF.

This clonotype was found many times. This chain uses TRBV2 with TRBJ1-1; a weak D match, TRBD1 (5 bases). The V and J ends lost 6 bases and 1 base respectively, with 12 bases between them. Germline loops: CDR1 SNHLY, CDR2 FYNNEI. This CDR3 has 14 amino acids. CDR3: CASRIKGPNTEAFF. The CDR3 DNA follows: TGTGCCAGCAGAATAAAGGGGCCGAACACTGAAGCTTTCTTT.

The chain employs TRBV19 and TRBJ2-1; unclear D gene. Deletions cut 4 bases from V and 4 bases from J, with 14 bases between. CDR3 length equals 15 residues. Germline CDR1 LNHDA, CDR2 SQIVND (reference sequence). The CDR3 here is CASSSQARVYNEQFF. The CDR3 nucleotides are TGTGCCAGTAGTAGTCAGGCTCGGGTTTACAATGAGCAGTTCTTC.

This clonotype was counted ten times or more. The rearrangement uses TRBV28 and TRBJ2-5; D tentatively reads TRBD1 or TRBD2 (5 bases each). V dropped 8 bases and J dropped 4 bases, with 17 bases sitting between them. The germline V gene has CDR1 MDHEN and CDR2 SYDVKM. The CDR3 extends over 14 amino acids. The CDR3 spells CASGTEIDRETQYF. In DNA, the CDR3 is TGTGCCAGCGGGACGGAAATTGATCGAGAGACCCAGTACTTC.

This clonotype was found many times. CDR3 coding DNA: TGTGCCAGCAGCTACCTGTCCGGGACAGATGAGCAGTTCTTC. Translating gives CASSYLSGTDEQFF. The J gene is TRBJ2-1, the V gene TRBV7-2, with TRBD1 matching 7 bases. V lost 4 bases and J lost 8; bases outside the gene matches: 8. Germline lookup yields CDR1 SGHTA and CDR2 FQGNSA. The CDR3 contains 14 residues.

The rearrangement links TRBV5-1 to TRBJ1-2; D gene unclear. The CDR3 runs 14 residues. Germline V gene data show CDR1 as SGHRS and CDR2 as YFSETQ. V shed 0 bases and J shed 2 bases, with 8 bases lying between them. CDR3 amino acids: CASSLDTTNYGYTF. The CDR3, as DNA: TGCGCCAGCAGCTTGGACACCACCAACTATGGCTACACCTTC.

The genes are TRBV5-1 and TRBJ2-1, with 11 bases fitting TRBD2. The ends lost 4 bases at V and 6 bases at J; junction bases unmatched: 9. The CDR3 spans 16 residues. Per germline, CDR1 SGHRS and CDR2 YFSETQ. The CDR3 loop reads CASSPYGTSGLNEQFF. The CDR3 bases are TGCGCCAGCAGCCCCTACGGGACTAGCGGCCTCAATGAGCAGTTCTTC.

This clonotype was detected ten times or more. This rearrangement joins TRBV10-3 to TRBJ2-2, with D perhaps matching TRBD1 or TRBD2 (5 bases each). Germline CDR1 and CDR2: ENHRY and SYGVKD. The CDR3 is made up of 13 amino acids. CDR3 sequence: CATGTDRTGELFF. The CDR3 DNA reads as TGTGCAACCGGGACGGATAGGACCGGGGAGCTGTTTTTT.

This clonotype was picked up a small number of times. The J gene is TRBJ1-5, the V gene TRBV2, with TRBD1 matching 9 bases. Trimming took 5 bases from V and 1 from J; bases not matched to a gene: 12. CDR3 length equals 18 residues. Germline CDR1 SNHLY, CDR2 FYNNEI. CDR3 protein: CASSSTGQGFKSNQPQHF. Here the CDR3 DNA reads TGTGCCAGCAGTTCTACGGGACAGGGATTTAAGAGCAATCAGCCCCAGCATTTT. The variable domain in full, with the rest retrieved from reference TRBV2 and TRBJ1-5, is EPEVTQTPSHQVTQMGQEVILRCVPISNHLYFYWYRQILGQKVEFLVSFYNNEISEKSEIFDDQFSVERPDGSNFTLKIRSTKLEDSAMYFCASSSTGQGFKSNQPQHFGDGTRLSIL.

The chain links TRBV5-1 to TRBJ2-1, with no clear D. The CDR3 length is 16 residues. Germline V CDR1 and CDR2: SGHRS, YFSETQ. V lost 6 bases and J lost 0, with 16 bases in between. As DNA, the CDR3 is TGCGCCAGCAATCAAGGAGCTTCGAGCTCCTACAATGAGCAGTTCTTC. Amino acid sequence: CASNQGASSSYNEQFF.

This clonotype was found a few times. The genes are TRBV20-1 and TRBJ1-2; TRBD1 is a possible D gene (5 bases). CDR1 and CDR2 from the germline V gene are DFQATT and SNEGSKA (reference sequence). The CDR3 is 11 amino acids. The CDR3 sequence is CSAWGNYGYTF. The CDR3 DNA is TGCTCCGCTTGGGGGAACTATGGCTACACCTTC.

This clonotype was counted between two and nine times. The chain carries TRBV12-3 or TRBV12-4 and TRBJ1-5; 7 bases match TRBD1. The CDR3 has 15 amino acids. The trim removed 7 bases at V and 5 bases at J, leaving 11 bases unmatched. The CDR3 nucleotides read TGTGCCAGCACATCGGGAGGGGGCGGGCATCAGCCCCAGCATTTT. Amino acid sequence: CASTSGGGGHQPQHF.